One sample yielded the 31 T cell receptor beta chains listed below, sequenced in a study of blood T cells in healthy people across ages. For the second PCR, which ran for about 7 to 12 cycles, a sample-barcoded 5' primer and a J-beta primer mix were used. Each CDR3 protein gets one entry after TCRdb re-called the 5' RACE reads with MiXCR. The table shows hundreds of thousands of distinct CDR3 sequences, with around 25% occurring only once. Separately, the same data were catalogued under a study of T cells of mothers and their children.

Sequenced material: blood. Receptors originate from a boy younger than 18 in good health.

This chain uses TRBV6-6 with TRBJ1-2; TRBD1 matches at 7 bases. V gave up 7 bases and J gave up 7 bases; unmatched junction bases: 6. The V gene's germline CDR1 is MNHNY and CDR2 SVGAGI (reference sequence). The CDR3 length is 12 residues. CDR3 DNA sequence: TGTGCCAGCAACGACAGGGAGAGTGGCTACACCTTC. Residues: CASNDRESGYTF.

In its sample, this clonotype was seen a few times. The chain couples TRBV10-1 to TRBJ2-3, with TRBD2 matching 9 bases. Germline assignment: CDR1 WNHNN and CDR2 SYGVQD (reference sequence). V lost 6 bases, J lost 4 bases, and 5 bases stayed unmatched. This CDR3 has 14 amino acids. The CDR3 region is CASRDSGSSDTQYF. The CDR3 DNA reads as TGCGCCAGCAGGGATAGCGGGAGTTCAGATACGCAGTATTTT.

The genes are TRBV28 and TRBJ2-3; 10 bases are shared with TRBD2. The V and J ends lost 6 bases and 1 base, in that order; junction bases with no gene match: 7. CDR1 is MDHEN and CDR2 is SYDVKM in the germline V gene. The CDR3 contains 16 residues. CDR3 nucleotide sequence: TGTGCCAGCAGCAATCCCGGGACTAGCGGCACAGATACGCAGTATTTT. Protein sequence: CASSNPGTSGTDTQYF.

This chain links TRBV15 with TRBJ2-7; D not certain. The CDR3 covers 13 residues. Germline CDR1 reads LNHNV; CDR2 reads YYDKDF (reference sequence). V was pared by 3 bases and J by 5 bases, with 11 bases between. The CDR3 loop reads CATSRDLNDEQYF. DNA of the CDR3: TGTGCCACCAGCAGGGACCTGAACGACGAGCAGTACTTC.

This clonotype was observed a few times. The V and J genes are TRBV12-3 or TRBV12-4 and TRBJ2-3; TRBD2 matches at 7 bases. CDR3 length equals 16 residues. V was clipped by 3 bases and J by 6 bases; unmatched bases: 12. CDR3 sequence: CASSLSLGGIWDTQYF. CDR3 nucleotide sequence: TGTGCCAGCAGTTTGTCTTTGGGAGGGATATGGGATACGCAGTATTTT.

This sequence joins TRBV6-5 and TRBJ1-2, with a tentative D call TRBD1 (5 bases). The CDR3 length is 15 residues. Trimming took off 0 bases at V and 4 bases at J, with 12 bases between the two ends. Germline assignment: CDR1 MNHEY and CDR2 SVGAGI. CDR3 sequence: CASSYSGGEVYGYTF. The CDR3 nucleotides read TGTGCCAGCAGTTACTCTGGGGGGGAGGTCTATGGCTACACCTTC.

CDR3 residues: CASSFSVDRGRTYEKLFF. In nucleotides, the CDR3 is TGTGCCAGCAGTTTTAGCGTCGACAGGGGGCGGACATATGAAAAACTGTTTTTT. The V call is TRBV7-9, the J call TRBJ1-4; 10 bases fit TRBD1. Germline V gene lookup returns CDR1 SEHNR and CDR2 FQNEAQ (reference sequence). Trimming removed 6 bases from V and 6 bases from J; junction bases left unmatched: 16. The CDR3 runs to 18 residues.

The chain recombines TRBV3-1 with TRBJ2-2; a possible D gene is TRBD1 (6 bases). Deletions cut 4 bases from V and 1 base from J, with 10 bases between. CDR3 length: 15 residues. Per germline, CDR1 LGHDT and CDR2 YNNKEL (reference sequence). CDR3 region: CASSPPGQNTGELFF. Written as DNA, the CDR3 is TGTGCCAGCAGCCCACCGGGACAGAACACCGGGGAGCTGTTTTTT.

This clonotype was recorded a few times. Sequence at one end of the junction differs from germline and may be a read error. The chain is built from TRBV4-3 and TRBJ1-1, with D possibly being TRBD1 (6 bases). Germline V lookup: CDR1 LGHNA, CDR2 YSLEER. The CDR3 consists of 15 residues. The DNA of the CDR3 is TGCGCTAGCAGCCAAGATCAGGGGCGGGAGACTGAAGCTTTCTTT. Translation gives CASSQDQGRETEAFF.

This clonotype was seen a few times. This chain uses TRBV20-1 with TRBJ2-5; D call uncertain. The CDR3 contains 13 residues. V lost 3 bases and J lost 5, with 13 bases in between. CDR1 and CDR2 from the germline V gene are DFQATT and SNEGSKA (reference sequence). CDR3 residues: CSASSGLPETQYF. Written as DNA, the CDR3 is TGCAGTGCTAGTTCGGGCCTTCCGGAGACCCAGTACTTC.

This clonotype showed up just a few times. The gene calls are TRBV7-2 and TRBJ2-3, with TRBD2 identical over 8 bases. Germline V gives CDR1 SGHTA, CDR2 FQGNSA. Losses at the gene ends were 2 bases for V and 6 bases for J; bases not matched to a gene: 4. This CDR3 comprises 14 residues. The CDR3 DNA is TGTGCCAGCAGCTTATTGGGCGGGGGGGATACGCAGTATTTT. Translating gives CASSLLGGGDTQYF.

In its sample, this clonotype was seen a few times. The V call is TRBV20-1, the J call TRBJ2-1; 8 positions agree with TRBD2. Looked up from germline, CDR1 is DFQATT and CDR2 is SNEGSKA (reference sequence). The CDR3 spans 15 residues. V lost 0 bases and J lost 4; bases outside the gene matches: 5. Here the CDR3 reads CSARDEERGYNEQFF. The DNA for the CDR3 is TGCAGTGCTAGAGATGAGGAGCGGGGGTACAATGAGCAGTTCTTC.

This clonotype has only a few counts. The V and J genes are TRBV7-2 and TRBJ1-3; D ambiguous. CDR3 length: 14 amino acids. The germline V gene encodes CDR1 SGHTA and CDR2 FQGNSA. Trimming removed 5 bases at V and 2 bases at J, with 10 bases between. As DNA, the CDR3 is TGTGCCAGCAGCCCTCGGACTGCTGGAAACACCATATATTTT. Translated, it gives CASSPRTAGNTIYF.

CDR3 loop: CASSLFPGGAGTGELFF. The CDR3 DNA follows: TGTGCCAGCAGTTTGTTCCCAGGGGGGGCCGGGACCGGGGAGCTGTTTTTT. J is TRBJ2-2 and V is TRBV27; possibly TRBD1 or TRBD2 for D (7 bases each). CDR1 and CDR2 (germline): MNHEY, SMNVEV (reference sequence). The ends were cut back, 3 bases at V and 5 bases at J, with 19 bases in the middle. There are 17 residues in the CDR3.

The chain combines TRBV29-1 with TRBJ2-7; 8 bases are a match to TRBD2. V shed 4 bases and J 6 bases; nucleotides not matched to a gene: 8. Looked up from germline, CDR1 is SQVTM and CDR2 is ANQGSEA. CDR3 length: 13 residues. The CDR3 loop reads CSVAASGFGEQYF. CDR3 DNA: TGCAGCGTTGCTGCTAGCGGGTTCGGCGAGCAGTACTTC.

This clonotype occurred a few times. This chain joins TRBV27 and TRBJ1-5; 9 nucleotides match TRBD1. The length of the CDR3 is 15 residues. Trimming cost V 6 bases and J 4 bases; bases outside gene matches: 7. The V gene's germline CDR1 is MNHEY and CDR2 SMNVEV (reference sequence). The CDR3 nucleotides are TGTGCCAGCAGGGGACTACAGGGGGCGAATCAGCCCCAGCATTTT. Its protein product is CASRGLQGANQPQHF.

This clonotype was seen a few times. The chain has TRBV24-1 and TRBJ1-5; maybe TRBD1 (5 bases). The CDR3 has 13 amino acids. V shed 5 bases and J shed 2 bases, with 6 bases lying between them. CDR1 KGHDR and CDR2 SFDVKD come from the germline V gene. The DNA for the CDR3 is TGTGCCACCAGTGGCAGGGGCAATCAGCCCCAGCATTTT. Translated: CATSGRGNQPQHF.

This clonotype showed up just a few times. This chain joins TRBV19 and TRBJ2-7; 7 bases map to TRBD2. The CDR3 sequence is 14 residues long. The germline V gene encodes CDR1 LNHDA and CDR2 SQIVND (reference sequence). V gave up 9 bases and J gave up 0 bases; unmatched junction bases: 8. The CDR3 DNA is TGTGCCAGCACCTCTAGCGGCGGCTCCTACGAGCAGTACTTC. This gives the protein CASTSSGGSYEQYF.

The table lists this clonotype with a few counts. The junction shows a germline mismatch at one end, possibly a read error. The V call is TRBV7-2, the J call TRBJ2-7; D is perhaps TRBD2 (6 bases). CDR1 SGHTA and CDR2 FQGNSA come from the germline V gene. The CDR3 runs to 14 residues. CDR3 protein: CASSPLGGSYVQYF. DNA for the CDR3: TGTGCCAGCAGCCCCCTCGGGGGATCCTACGTGCAGTACTTC.

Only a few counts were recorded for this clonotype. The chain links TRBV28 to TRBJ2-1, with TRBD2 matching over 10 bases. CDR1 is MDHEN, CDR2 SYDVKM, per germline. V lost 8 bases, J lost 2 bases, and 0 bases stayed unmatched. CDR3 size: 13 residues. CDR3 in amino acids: CASGTSAYNEQFF. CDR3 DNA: TGTGCCAGCGGGACTAGCGCCTACAATGAGCAGTTCTTC.

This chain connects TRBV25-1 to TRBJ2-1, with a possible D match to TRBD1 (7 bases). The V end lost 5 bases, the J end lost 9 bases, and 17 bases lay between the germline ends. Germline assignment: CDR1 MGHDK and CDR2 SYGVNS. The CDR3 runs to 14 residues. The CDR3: CASSLAGGIREQFF. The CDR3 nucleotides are TGTGCCAGCAGTCTGGCAGGGGGGATACGTGAGCAGTTCTTC.

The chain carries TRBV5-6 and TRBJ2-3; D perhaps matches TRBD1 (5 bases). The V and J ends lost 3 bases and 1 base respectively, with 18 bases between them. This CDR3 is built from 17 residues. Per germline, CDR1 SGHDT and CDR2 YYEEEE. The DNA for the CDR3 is TGTGCCAGCAGCTGGGGCACCAATCTAGGGGGCACAGATACGCAGTATTTT. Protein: CASSWGTNLGGTDTQYF.

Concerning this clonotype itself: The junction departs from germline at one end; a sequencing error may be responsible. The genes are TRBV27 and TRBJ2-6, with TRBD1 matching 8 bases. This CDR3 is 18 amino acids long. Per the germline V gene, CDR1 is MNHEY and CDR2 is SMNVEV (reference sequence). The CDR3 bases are TGTGCCAGCAGTTTCCGGACAGGGACATCCTCTGGGGCCAACATCCTGACTTTC. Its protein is CASSFRTGTSSGANILTF.

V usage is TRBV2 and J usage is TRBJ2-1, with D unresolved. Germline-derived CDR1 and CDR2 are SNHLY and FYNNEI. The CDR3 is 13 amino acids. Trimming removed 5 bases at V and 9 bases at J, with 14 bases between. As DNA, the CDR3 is TGTGCCAGCAGTCCCCCCTTCTCAAGTGAGCAGTTCTTC. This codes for CASSPPFSSEQFF.

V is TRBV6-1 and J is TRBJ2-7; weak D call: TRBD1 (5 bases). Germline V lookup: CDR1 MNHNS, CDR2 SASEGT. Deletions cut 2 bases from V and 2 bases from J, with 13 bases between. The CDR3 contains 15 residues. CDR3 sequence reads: CASSELGQKTYEQYF. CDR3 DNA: TGTGCCAGCAGTGAATTAGGACAAAAGACCTACGAGCAGTACTTC.

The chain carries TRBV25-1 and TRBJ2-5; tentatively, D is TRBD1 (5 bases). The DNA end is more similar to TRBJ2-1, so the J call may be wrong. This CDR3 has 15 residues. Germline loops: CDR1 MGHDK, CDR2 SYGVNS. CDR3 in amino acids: CASSDPSTGYNEQFF. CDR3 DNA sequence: TGTGCCAGCAGTGACCCATCTACAGGTTACAATGAGCAGTTCTTC.

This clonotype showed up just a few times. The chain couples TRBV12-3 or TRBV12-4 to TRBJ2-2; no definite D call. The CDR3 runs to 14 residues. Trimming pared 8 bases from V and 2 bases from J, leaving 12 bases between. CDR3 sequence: CASALPRNTGELFF. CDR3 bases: TGTGCCAGCGCTCTCCCCAGAAACACCGGGGAGCTGTTTTTT.

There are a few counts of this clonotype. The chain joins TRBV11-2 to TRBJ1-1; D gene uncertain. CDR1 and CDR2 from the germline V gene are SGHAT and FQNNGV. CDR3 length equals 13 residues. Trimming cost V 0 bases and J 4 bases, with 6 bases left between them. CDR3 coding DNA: TGTGCCAGCAGCTTAGATTTGGGCACTGAAGCTTTCTTT. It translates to CASSLDLGTEAFF. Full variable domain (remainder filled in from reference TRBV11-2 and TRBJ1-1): EAGVAQSPRYKIIEKRQSVAFWCNPISGHATLYWYQQILGQGPKLLIQFQNNGVVDDSQLPKDRFSAERLKGVDSTLKIQPAKLEDSAVYLCASSLDLGTEAFFGQGTRLTVV.

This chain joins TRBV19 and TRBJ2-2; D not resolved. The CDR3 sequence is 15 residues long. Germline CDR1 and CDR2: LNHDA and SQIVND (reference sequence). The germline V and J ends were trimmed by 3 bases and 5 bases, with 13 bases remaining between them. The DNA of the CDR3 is TGTGCCAGTAGTATTTCCGCAAGGGCGACCGGGGAGCTGTTTTTT. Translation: CASSISARATGELFF.

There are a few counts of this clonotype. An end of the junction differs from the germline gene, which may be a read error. CDR3 bases: TGTGCTAGCAGAGACAGGGGGCCAGGGGCCAACGTCCTGACTTTC. Its translation: CASRDRGPGANVLTF. The chain employs TRBV7-7 and TRBJ2-6, with TRBD1 matching 10 bases. Germline V gene sequence: CDR1 SSHAT, CDR2 FNYEAQ (reference sequence). The CDR3 totals 15 residues.

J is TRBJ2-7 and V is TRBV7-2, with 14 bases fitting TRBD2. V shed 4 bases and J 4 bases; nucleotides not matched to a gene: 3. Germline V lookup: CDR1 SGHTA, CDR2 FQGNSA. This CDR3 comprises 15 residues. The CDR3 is CASSWGLAGAYEQYF. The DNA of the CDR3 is TGTGCCAGCAGCTGGGGACTAGCGGGGGCATACGAGCAGTACTTC. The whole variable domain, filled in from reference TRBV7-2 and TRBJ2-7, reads GAGVSQSPSNKVTEKGKDVELRCDPISGHTALYWYRQSLGQGLEFLIYFQGNSAPDKSGLPSDRFSAERTGGSVSTLTIQRTQQEDSAVYLCASSWGLAGAYEQYFGPGTRLTVT.